What follows are 29 T cell receptor beta chains derived from one specimen sequenced in a study of PD-1 blockade in classical Hodgkin lymphoma. Produced via immunoSEQ multiplex PCR; TCRdb's table is partial and in-frame only. The table lists some 19,000 clones, 65% to 85% of them singletons, with less than 25% in the top ten. Time point noted: cycle 4 day 1 (C4D1), after 6 weeks of nivolumab. All patients relapsed after autologous stem cell transplantation, and brentuximab vedotin exposure varied. The material was peripheral blood mononuclear cells (PBMCs), obtained before the fourth cycle of nivolumab. The source of these receptors is a human donor with classical Hodgkin lymphoma.

This chain joins TRBV30 and TRBJ2-3; 9 bases fit TRBD1. The CDR3 extends over 14 amino acids. The trim removed 2 bases at V and 6 bases at J, leaving 6 bases unmatched. Looked up from germline, CDR1 is GTSNPN and CDR2 is SVGIG (reference sequence). The CDR3 sequence is CAWSRTGVVDTQYF. The CDR3 DNA reads as TGTGCCTGGAGTAGGACAGGGGTAGTCGATACGCAGTATTTT.

This chain links TRBV6-5 with TRBJ2-7; perhaps TRBD1 as D (5 bases). CDR3 size: 10 residues. Per germline, CDR1 MNHEY and CDR2 SVGAGI. The CDR3 sequence is CAAGYYEQYF. The DNA for the CDR3 is TGTGCAGCAGGGTACTACGAGCAGTACTTC.

The CDR3, as DNA: TGCGCCAGCAGCCAAGTTGTCAGGGGGCCCGACTATGGCTACACCTTC. Encoded protein: CASSQVVRGPDYGYTF. This rearrangement joins TRBV4-1 to TRBJ1-2; 8 bases are a match to TRBD1. The CDR3 is 16 amino acids. Germline V gene lookup returns CDR1 MGHRA and CDR2 YSYEKL. The V and J ends lost 1 base and 3 bases, in that order; junction bases with no gene match: 7.

The rearrangement uses TRBV18 and TRBJ2-7; 7 positions agree with TRBD1. The CDR3 sequence is 17 residues long. Germline CDR1 KGHSH, CDR2 LQKENI. Trimming at V came to 4 bases and at J to 3 bases, leaving 15 bases not matched to a gene. CDR3 sequence reads: CASSQYTQGISFYEQYV. CDR3 bases: TGTGCCAGCTCACAATACACACAGGGGATCAGTTTCTACGAGCAGTACGTC.

This chain connects TRBV7-2 to TRBJ2-3; 9 bases match TRBD2. Germline CDR1 is SGHTA and CDR2 is FQGNSA. V dropped 5 bases and J dropped 6; count of bases not matched to a gene: 9. This CDR3 region has 15 residues. CDR3 sequence (DNA): TGTGCCAGCAGCCAGAGCGGGAGGAGGTGGGATACGCAGTATTTT. It codes for CASSQSGRRWDTQYF.

The chain has TRBV28 and TRBJ1-5; D unresolved. The germline CDR1 and CDR2 sequences are MDHEN and SYDVKM. V was shortened by 6 bases and J by 5 bases, with 8 bases between the two germline ends. The CDR3 runs to 12 residues. The CDR3, as DNA: TGTGCCAGCAGCTCCCCTTATCAGCCCCAGCATTTT. It yields the protein CASSSPYQPQHF.

V and J are TRBV27 and TRBJ2-7; D unresolved. The ends were cut back, 0 bases at V and 0 bases at J, with 9 bases in the middle. The CDR3 contains 15 residues. CDR1 is MNHEY and CDR2 is SMNVEV in the germline V gene (reference sequence). CDR3 in amino acids: CASSLSATSSYEQYF. In DNA, the CDR3 is TGTGCCAGCAGTTTATCGGCTACCAGCTCCTACGAGCAGTACTTC.

The chain combines TRBV13 with TRBJ2-7, with TRBD2 matching 13 bases. The ends lost 5 bases at V and 5 bases at J; junction bases unmatched: 6. CDR1 is PRHDT, CDR2 FYEKMQ, per germline (reference sequence). The CDR3 is made up of 15 amino acids. The CDR3 region is CASSGRTSGRHEQYF. In DNA form, the CDR3 reads TGTGCCAGCAGCGGAAGGACTAGCGGGAGACACGAGCAGTACTTC.

The chain uses TRBV6-7 and TRBJ2-6; the D is unclear. TRBV6-7 is an ORF for which the function is uncertain. The CDR3 sequence is 14 residues long. The germline V and J ends were trimmed by 7 bases and 0 bases, with 7 bases remaining between them. The CDR3 DNA sequence: TGTGCCAGCAAAGTGTACTCTGGGGCCAACGTCCTGACTTTC. It translates to CASKVYSGANVLTF.

This rearrangement joins TRBV10-2 to TRBJ2-7, with D maybe TRBD2 (6 bases). V lost 6 bases and J 3 bases, leaving 9 bases between the germline ends. Germline values: CDR1 WSHSY, CDR2 SAAADI. The CDR3 has 12 amino acids. CDR3 in amino acids: CASRSGSYEQYV. As DNA, the CDR3 is TGCGCCAGCAGATCCGGGAGCTACGAGCAGTACGTC.

J is TRBJ2-1 and V is TRBV19; 7 bases align to TRBD2. The CDR3 sequence is 15 residues long. The V segment lost 2 bases and the J segment 8 bases; nucleotides outside the gene matches: 9. The germline gives CDR1 LNHDA, CDR2 SQIVND (reference sequence). CDR3 DNA sequence: TGTGCCAGTAGTATATGGGGGACTAAGGGCGATGAGCAGTTCTTC. Protein sequence: CASSIWGTKGDEQFF. Combining the CDR3 with reference TRBV19 and TRBJ2-1 gives the whole variable domain DGGITQSPKYLFRKEGQNVTLSCEQNLNHDAMYWYRQDPGQGLRLIYYSQIVNDFQKGDIAEGYSVSREKKESFPLTVTSAQKNPTAFYLCASSIWGTKGDEQFFGPGTRLTVL.

The table lists this clone with a few counts. The CDR3 loop is CASSLVLAGGPNEQFF. Here the CDR3 DNA reads TGCGCCAGCAGCTTGGTTCTAGCGGGAGGACCGAATGAGCAGTTCTTC. This chain links TRBV5-1 with TRBJ2-1, with 11 bases lining up with TRBD2. V dropped 0 bases and J dropped 7; count of bases not matched to a gene: 6. CDR1 and CDR2 from the germline V gene are SGHRS and YFSETQ. This CDR3 region has 16 residues.

V gene TRBV18 combines with J gene TRBJ2-1; 8 bases agree with TRBD1. The junction had 9 bases not matched to a gene; V was cut back by 3 bases and J by 8 bases. The germline V gene has CDR1 KGHSH and CDR2 LQKENI. CDR3 size: 15 residues. The CDR3 DNA is TGTGCCAGCTCACCTAGCCAGGGCAGGGGGCATGAGCAGTTCTTC. It yields the protein CASSPSQGRGHEQFF.

J is TRBJ2-3 and V is TRBV7-9; TRBD2 is a possible D gene (6 bases). The germline gives CDR1 SEHNR, CDR2 FQNEAQ (reference sequence). Trimming cost V 2 bases and J 6 bases, with 9 bases left between them. This CDR3 has 13 residues. The CDR3 is CASSLPGVDTQYF. In DNA form, the CDR3 reads TGTGCCAGCAGCTTACCGGGGGTGGATACGCAGTATTTT.

The chain is built from TRBV6-4 and TRBJ2-1; 10 nucleotides agree with TRBD2. V dropped 0 bases and J dropped 7; count of bases not matched to a gene: 3. The CDR3 extends over 15 amino acids. Germline loops: CDR1 MRHNA, CDR2 SNTAGT. The CDR3 here is CASSDSAGGSNEQFF. The CDR3 nucleotides are TGTGCCAGCAGTGACTCAGCGGGAGGGTCAAATGAGCAGTTCTTC.

J is TRBJ2-2 and V is TRBV15, with TRBD1 identical over 8 bases. Per the germline V gene, CDR1 is LNHNV and CDR2 is YYDKDF (reference sequence). CDR3 length: 17 amino acids. Trimming cost V 1 base and J 3 bases; bases outside gene matches: 7. CDR3 bases: TGTGCCACCAGCAGAGCCGCAGGGGGCACCGACACCGGGGAGCTGTTTTTT. Translating it yields CATSRAAGGTDTGELFF. The full variable domain, rest sourced from reference TRBV15 and TRBJ2-2, is DAMVIQNPRYQVTQFGKPVTLSCSQTLNHNVMYWYQQKSSQAPKLLFHYYDKDFNNEADTPDNFQSRRPNTSFCFLDIRSPGLGDTAMYLCATSRAAGGTDTGELFFGEGSRLTVL.

Comments on this clone: The sample contains more than one DNA sequence encoding this CDR3. This chain joins TRBV5-1 and TRBJ2-3, with 10 bases fitting TRBD1. V shed 2 bases and J 1 base; nucleotides not matched to a gene: 1. The CDR3 is 15 amino acids. CDR1 SGHRS and CDR2 YFSETQ come from the germline V gene. This CDR3 is CASSLGQGGTDTQYF. Here the CDR3 DNA reads TGCGCCAGCAGCTTAGGACAGGGGGGCACAGATACGCAGTATTTT.

The chain couples TRBV14 to TRBJ1-1; possibly TRBD1 for D (5 bases). The CDR3 consists of 14 residues. From germline, CDR1 is SGHDN and CDR2 FVKESK. V shed 4 bases and J shed 1 base, with 10 bases lying between them. Here the CDR3 DNA reads TGTGCCAGCAGCCGTCCCGGACAGAACACTGAAGCTTTCTTT. Encoded protein: CASSRPGQNTEAFF.

The rearrangement joins TRBV4-1 to TRBJ2-5, with a possible D match to TRBD2 (7 bases). The CDR3 covers 16 residues. In germline, CDR1 is MGHRA, CDR2 YSYEKL. The V end lost 1 base, the J end lost 4 bases, and 16 bases lay between the germline ends. The CDR3 DNA sequence: TGCGCCAGCAGCCAAGGCTTGACAGGACTAGGAGAGACCCAGTACTTC. Its translation: CASSQGLTGLGETQYF.

This clone appeared a few times. The rearrangement uses TRBV19 and TRBJ1-5; D perhaps matches TRBD1 (6 bases). Per the germline V gene, CDR1 is LNHDA and CDR2 is SQIVND (reference sequence). The CDR3 covers 13 residues. V was clipped by 8 bases and J by 1 base, with 9 bases between them. The CDR3 reads CASEGQSNQPQHF. The CDR3 DNA follows: TGTGCCAGTGAAGGACAGAGCAATCAGCCCCAGCATTTT.

The chain employs TRBV19 and TRBJ2-3; the D gene is possibly TRBD2 (6 bases). Per the germline V gene, CDR1 is LNHDA and CDR2 is SQIVND (reference sequence). The CDR3 is 15 amino acids. Between the trimmed V and J ends, which lost 3 bases and 1 base, there was a span of 11 bases. The CDR3 spells CASSIMASGTDTQYF. The CDR3, as DNA: TGTGCCAGTAGTATTATGGCTAGCGGCACAGATACGCAGTATTTT.

V is TRBV11-2 and J is TRBJ2-1; 9 bases map to TRBD2. J lost 7 bases, V lost 1 base, and 8 bases had no gene match. The CDR3 has 16 amino acids. The germline V gene has CDR1 SGHAT and CDR2 FQNNGV. The CDR3 here is CASSLVIAGAENEQFF. The CDR3 region has the DNA TGTGCCAGCAGCTTAGTCATAGCGGGGGCTGAGAATGAGCAGTTCTTC.

V gene TRBV6-1 combines with J gene TRBJ2-3, with D hard to call. V was trimmed by 3 bases and J by 4 bases, leaving 20 bases between them. Germline loops: CDR1 MNHNS, CDR2 SASEGT. This CDR3 is built from 17 residues. CDR3 nucleotide sequence: TGTGCCAGCAGTGACAGCCGGGCCCTTCTTCGTGCAGATACGCAGTATTTT. Translating gives CASSDSRALLRADTQYF.

In this sample, this clone turned up a few times. The chain has TRBV4-1 and TRBJ1-1; tentative D call: TRBD1 (5 bases). V lost 0 bases and J 5 bases, leaving 16 bases between the germline ends. The germline CDR1 and CDR2 sequences are MGHRA and YSYEKL. This CDR3 is 16 amino acids long. CDR3 in amino acids: CASSQELWGRRTEAFF. The CDR3 DNA is TGCGCCAGCAGCCAAGAATTATGGGGGAGGCGGACTGAAGCTTTCTTT.

The V and J genes are TRBV9 and TRBJ2-5, with D possibly being TRBD1 or TRBD2 (5 bases each). There are 16 residues in the CDR3. V was trimmed by 0 bases and J by 7 bases, leaving 19 bases between them. CDR1 and CDR2 from the germline V gene are SGDLS and YYNGEE. DNA for the CDR3: TGTGCCAGCAGCGTAGCTATGACCGGGACCCGAGGGACCCAGTACTTC. Amino acids: CASSVAMTGTRGTQYF.

The chain couples TRBV29-1 to TRBJ2-7; 8 bases are a match to TRBD1. The germline gives CDR1 SQVTM, CDR2 ANQGSEA. V lost 7 bases to trimming and J lost 2 bases; unmatched junction nucleotides: 19. The CDR3 covers 17 residues. As DNA, the CDR3 is TGCAGCGCCCGGACAGGGTTGGTGAGGGGTGGACCCTACGAGCAGTACTTC. Its protein is CSARTGLVRGGPYEQYF.

The chain recombines TRBV4-1 with TRBJ2-7; 9 bases agree with TRBD1. V was pared by 4 bases and J by 3 bases, with 7 bases of the junction left unmatched. Germline values: CDR1 MGHRA, CDR2 YSYEKL. CDR3 length: 15 amino acids. The CDR3 DNA follows: TGCGCCAGCAGCCCAGGGACAGGGTGGAGCTACGAGCAGTACTTC. Its protein is CASSPGTGWSYEQYF.

The chain recombines TRBV28 with TRBJ1-5; 7 positions agree with TRBD1. The germline V gene encodes CDR1 MDHEN and CDR2 SYDVKM. The CDR3 sequence is 16 residues long. V dropped 6 bases and J dropped 2; count of bases not matched to a gene: 10. The CDR3 DNA reads as TGTGCCAGCAGACAGCCCCGCAGGGGGGGCAATCAGCCCCAGCATTTT. Its protein product is CASRQPRRGGNQPQHF.

V gene TRBV7-2 combines with J gene TRBJ2-3, with D maybe TRBD2 (5 bases). The germline V and J ends were trimmed by 9 bases and 1 base, with 11 bases remaining between them. Germline CDR1 SGHTA, CDR2 FQGNSA. This CDR3 region has 13 residues. The chain's CDR3 is CASSEGGTDTQYF. The CDR3 DNA reads TGTGCCAGTTCCGAGGGCGGCACAGATACGCAGTATTTT.